This T cell receptor beta chain emerged from a study of blood T cell repertoires in COVID-19. Background on the study: Spain, Italy and the United States supplied samples that represented acute and convalescent COVID-19. Nucleic acid was either cDNA or gDNA, and it came from T cells, B-cell-depleted T cells, or PBMCs.

As handled by the study authors: The authors estimated nucleated cell counts from reference gene primer amplification. Using immunoSEQ multiplex PCR, the repertoire was profiled, and TCRdb retains in-frame clones only, with some absent. V, J and clone size are those of that table, while D and trimming were read from the DNA. The sample includes 200,000 to 250,000 clones, more than 65% of them seen just once. The V end was cut by 2 bases, the J end by 0 bases, with 7 bases between. In germline, CDR1 is SGHTA, CDR2 FQGNSA. The CDR3 sequence is 15 residues long. This sequence joins TRBV7-2 and TRBJ1-4; tentatively, D is TRBD1 (5 bases). The source is a man in his forties or fifties with active or convalescent COVID-19. Material: peripheral blood. CDR3 sequence (DNA): TGTGCCAGCAGCTTATGGGGGGCAACTAATGAAAAACTGTTTTTT. This sequence encodes CASSLWGATNEKLFF.